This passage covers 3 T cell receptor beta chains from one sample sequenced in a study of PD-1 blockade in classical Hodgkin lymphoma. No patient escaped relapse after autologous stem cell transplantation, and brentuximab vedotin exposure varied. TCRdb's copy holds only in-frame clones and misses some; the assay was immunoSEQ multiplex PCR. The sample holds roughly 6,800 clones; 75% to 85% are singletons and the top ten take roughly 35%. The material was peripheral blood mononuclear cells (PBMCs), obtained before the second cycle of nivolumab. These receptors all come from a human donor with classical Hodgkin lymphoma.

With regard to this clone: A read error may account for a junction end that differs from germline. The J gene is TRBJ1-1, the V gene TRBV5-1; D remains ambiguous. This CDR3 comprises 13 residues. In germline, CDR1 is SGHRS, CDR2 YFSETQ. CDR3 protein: CASSLMTIAEAFF. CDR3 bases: TGTGCCAGCAGCTTAATGACCATCGCTGAAGCTTTCTTT.

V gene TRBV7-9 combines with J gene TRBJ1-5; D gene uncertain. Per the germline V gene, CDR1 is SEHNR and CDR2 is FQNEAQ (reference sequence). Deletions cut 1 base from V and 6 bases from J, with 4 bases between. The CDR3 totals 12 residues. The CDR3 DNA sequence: TGTGCCAGCAGCTTAGATCTTCAGCCCCAGCATTTT. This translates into CASSLDLQPQHF.

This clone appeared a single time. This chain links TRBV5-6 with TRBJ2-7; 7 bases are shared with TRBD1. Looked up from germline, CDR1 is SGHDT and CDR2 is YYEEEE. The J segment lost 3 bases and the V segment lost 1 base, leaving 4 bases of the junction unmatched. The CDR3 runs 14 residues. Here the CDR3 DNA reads TGTGCCAGCAGCTTGCGAGGGGGCGGCTACGAGCAGTACTTC. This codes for CASSLRGGGYEQYF. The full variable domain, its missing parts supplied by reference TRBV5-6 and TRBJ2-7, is DAGVTQSPTHLIKTRGQQVTLRCSPKSGHDTVSWYQQALGQGPQFIFQYYEEEERQRGNFPDRFSGHQFPNYSSELNVNALLLGDSALYLCASSLRGGGYEQYFGPGTRLTVT.